This T cell receptor (beta chain) was captured in a study of post-analysis software for immune sequencing data. Study details: The cohort encompassed relapsing-remitting, secondary progressive and progressive-relapsing multiple sclerosis disease courses. Study results and limitations: The study found significantly lower normalized Chao1 diversity in multiple sclerosis patients than in controls. Controls had lower frequencies than patients of roughly five TRBV segments, which included TRBV5-6, TRBV5-1 and TRBV20-1.

This clonotype has more than one count but fewer than ten. Its antigen remains unknown. CDR3 size: 14 residues. CDR1 and CDR2 (germline): DFQATT, SNEGSKA (reference sequence). V trimming: 0 bases; J trimming: 2 bases; junction bases outside the gene matches: 3. The TCR beta cDNA libraries carried unique molecular identifiers. TCRdb re-called the PCR reads through MiXCR, storing one row per CDR3 protein. This sample has some 890,000 distinct CDR3 sequences, with around 53% found just once. The chain combines TRBV20-1 with TRBJ2-7; 8 nucleotides align to TRBD1. The source of this sequence is a girl between 10 and 17 years old with multiple sclerosis. The sequenced material came from blood. CDR3 amino acids: CSARETGAPYEQYF. The CDR3 bases are TGCAGTGCTAGAGAGACAGGGGCCCCCTACGAGCAGTACTTC.